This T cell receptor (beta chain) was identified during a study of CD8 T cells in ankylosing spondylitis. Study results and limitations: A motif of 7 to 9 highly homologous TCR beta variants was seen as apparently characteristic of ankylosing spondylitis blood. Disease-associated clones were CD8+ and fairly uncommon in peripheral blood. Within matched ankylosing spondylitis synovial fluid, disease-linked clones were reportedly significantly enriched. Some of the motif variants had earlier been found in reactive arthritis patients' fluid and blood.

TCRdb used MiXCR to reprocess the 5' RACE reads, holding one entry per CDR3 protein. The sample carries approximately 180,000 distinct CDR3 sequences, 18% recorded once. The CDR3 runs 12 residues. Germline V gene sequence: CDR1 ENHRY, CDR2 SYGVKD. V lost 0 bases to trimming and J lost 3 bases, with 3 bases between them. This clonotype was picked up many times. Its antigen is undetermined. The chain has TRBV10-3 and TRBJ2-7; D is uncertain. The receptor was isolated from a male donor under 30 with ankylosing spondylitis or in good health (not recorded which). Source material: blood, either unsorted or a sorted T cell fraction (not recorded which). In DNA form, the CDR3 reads TGTGCCATCAGTGAGTCGGGCTACGAGCAGTACTTC. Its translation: CAISESGYEQYF.